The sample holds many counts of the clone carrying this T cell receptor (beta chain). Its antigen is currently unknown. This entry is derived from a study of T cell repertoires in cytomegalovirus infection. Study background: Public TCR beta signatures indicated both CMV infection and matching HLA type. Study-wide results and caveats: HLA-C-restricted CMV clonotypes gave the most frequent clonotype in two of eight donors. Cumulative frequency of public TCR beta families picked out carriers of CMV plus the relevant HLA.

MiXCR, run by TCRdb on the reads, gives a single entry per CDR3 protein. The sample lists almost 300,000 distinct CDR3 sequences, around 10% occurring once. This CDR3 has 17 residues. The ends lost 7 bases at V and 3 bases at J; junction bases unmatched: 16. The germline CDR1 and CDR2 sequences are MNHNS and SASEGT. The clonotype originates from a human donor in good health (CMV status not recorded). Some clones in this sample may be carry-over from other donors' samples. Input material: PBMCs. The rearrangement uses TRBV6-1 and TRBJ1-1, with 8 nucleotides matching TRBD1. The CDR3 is CASTFEAGGAPDTEAFF. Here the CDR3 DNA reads TGTGCCAGCACCTTTGAGGCAGGGGGCGCCCCGGACACTGAAGCTTTCTTT.